One sample yielded the 11 T cell receptor beta chains listed below, sequenced in a study of a mutant IDH1 vaccine in newly diagnosed glioma (dated by TCRdb to the early 2020s). Library creation used the immunoSEQ multiplex PCR assay. As stored in TCRdb, this immuneACCESS dataset retains in-frame rearrangements with V and J assigned. A fraction of the clones does not appear; measured against another copy, unresolved V genes explain less than half of the discrepancy, and the remainder lacks a known reason. This sample comprises 59,000 or so clones, 91% of them detected only once. 2% to 3% of the sample is held by the ten biggest clonotypes. The time point label, as the study defines it: baseline, week 1 (first vaccination visit). Sample treatment or condition, as interpreted from the label and publication: pre-vaccination baseline after standard-of-care therapy. Sequenced here: PBMCs, sampled from a glioma patient treated with radiotherapy, temozolomide or both. Receptor source: a man aged 45 to 65 with glioma.

The chain carries TRBV6-1 and TRBJ2-7; no definite D call. V lost 1 base to trimming and J lost 4 bases, with 5 bases between them. The CDR3 covers 12 residues. In germline, CDR1 is MNHNS, CDR2 SASEGT. The CDR3 DNA follows: TGTGCCAGCAGTGAAGTCAGATACGAGCAGTACTTC. Translating it yields CASSEVRYEQYF.

The chain couples TRBV11-3 to TRBJ2-1; 9 bases align to TRBD1. CDR3 length equals 17 residues. Germline V lookup: CDR1 SGHNT, CDR2 YENEEA. The ends lost 5 bases at V and 7 bases at J; junction bases unmatched: 15. Written as DNA, the CDR3 is TGTGCCAGCAGCCCCCGTACGGACAGGGGCCGGGGAAATGAGCAGTTCTTC. This encodes CASSPRTDRGRGNEQFF.

The chain carries TRBV11-2 and TRBJ2-5; the D gene is possibly TRBD2 (6 bases). The CDR3 is 14 amino acids. Trimming took 3 bases from V and 9 from J, leaving 17 bases between them. Germline V CDR1 and CDR2: SGHAT, FQNNGV. CDR3 in amino acids: CASSLLDGGYAQYF. CDR3 in DNA: TGTGCCAGCAGCTTGCTCGACGGAGGGTACGCCCAGTACTTC.

Only a few counts were recorded for this clone. V and J are TRBV25-1 and TRBJ1-2; D gene uncertain. Germline loops: CDR1 MGHDK, CDR2 SYGVNS. Trimming cost V 3 bases and J 8 bases, with 7 bases left between them. CDR3 length equals 11 residues. This chain's CDR3 is CASSDPPGYTF. CDR3 DNA sequence: TGTGCCAGCAGTGACCCACCCGGCTACACCTTC.

Only one count was recorded for this clone. This chain connects TRBV5-1 to TRBJ1-5, with TRBD1 matching over 9 bases. This CDR3 has 14 amino acids. V shed 4 bases, J shed 7 bases, and the junction held 6 bases outside the gene matches. From germline, CDR1 is SGHRS and CDR2 YFSETQ. The CDR3 sequence: CASSGGQGGQPQHF. The CDR3 DNA reads as TGCGCCAGCAGCGGGGGACAGGGAGGACAGCCCCAGCATTTT.

This sequence joins TRBV10-2 and TRBJ2-7; 9 nucleotides match TRBD1. The CDR3 is 12 amino acids. The J segment lost 2 bases and the V segment lost 9 bases, leaving 2 bases of the junction unmatched. CDR1 and CDR2 (germline): WSHSY, SAAADI. The CDR3 loop is CASGTGPYEQYF. Written as DNA, the CDR3 is TGCGCCAGTGGGACAGGGCCCTACGAGCAGTACTTC.

The chain uses TRBV15 and TRBJ1-5; D ambiguous. In germline, CDR1 is LNHNV, CDR2 YYDKDF (reference sequence). V shed 3 bases and J shed 4 bases, with 4 bases lying between them. The CDR3 is made up of 12 amino acids. This CDR3 is CATSRENQPQHF. CDR3 coding DNA: TGTGCCACCAGCAGGGAGAATCAGCCCCAGCATTTT.

This clone showed up just once. This rearrangement joins TRBV6-6 to TRBJ2-7, with 8 bases that match TRBD1. Trimming took 7 bases from V and 4 from J; bases not matched to a gene: 9. The CDR3 sequence is 14 residues long. Per germline, CDR1 MNHNY and CDR2 SVGAGI (reference sequence). The CDR3 here is CASTSPGGGYEQYF. CDR3 nucleotides: TGTGCCAGCACCTCCCCAGGGGGCGGTTACGAGCAGTACTTC.

The V and J genes are TRBV6-6 and TRBJ2-3; D gene unclear. CDR1 and CDR2 (germline): MNHNY, SVGAGI (reference sequence). Trimming took 2 bases from V and 2 from J, leaving 8 bases between them. This CDR3 spans 14 amino acids. The CDR3 protein is CASSYDAPTDTQYF. In DNA form, the CDR3 reads TGTGCCAGCAGTTACGATGCACCCACAGATACGCAGTATTTT.

J is TRBJ1-2 and V is TRBV30; D not certain. V lost 4 bases and J lost 4, with 19 bases in between. The germline gives CDR1 GTSNPN, CDR2 SVGIG (reference sequence). CDR3 length: 15 amino acids. CDR3 in DNA: TGTGCCTGGATGCTCGTTGGGCTGCCGCCCTATGGCTACACCTTC. This codes for CAWMLVGLPPYGYTF.

The genes are TRBV6-1 and TRBJ2-7; D unresolved. Trimming shortened V by 8 bases and J by 2 bases, and 16 bases separated the two germline ends. The CDR3 is made up of 14 amino acids. CDR1 and CDR2 from the germline V gene are MNHNS and SASEGT. CDR3 protein: CASLDGGVTYEQYF. The CDR3 DNA sequence: TGTGCCAGCCTCGACGGTGGTGTCACCTACGAGCAGTACTTC.